These 12 T cell receptor beta chains were all obtained from the same sample, sequenced in a study of identical twins (TCRdb year 2016). Library creation used 5' RACE. Sequencer: Illumina HiSeq 2000. TCRdb reprocessed the public reads (quality trimming at Q25 with fastp, clone calling with MiXCR) and kept in-frame beta chains. Rows matching on CDR3 protein sequence are summarized as one entry with the most common DNA and genes. The sample yields 1.5 million to 2 million distinct CDR3 sequences; less than 40% were counted once. The ten largest clones represent more than 0.25% of the sample. Sample: cord blood. The receptor source for this set is a newborn girl in good health.

In its sample, this clonotype was seen many times. The chain joins TRBV4-1 to TRBJ2-1; 8 positions agree with TRBD1. The CDR3 is made up of 15 amino acids. The V gene end was trimmed by 1 base and the J gene end by 2 bases; junction bases not matched to a gene: 1. CDR1 is MGHRA and CDR2 is YSYEKL in the germline V gene. The CDR3 DNA sequence: TGCGCCAGCAGCCAAGTGGACAGGGCCTACAATGAGCAGTTCTTC. It codes for CASSQVDRAYNEQFF.

J is TRBJ1-1 and V is TRBV6-1; possible D gene TRBD1, 5 bases. Germline CDR1 reads MNHNS; CDR2 reads SASEGT. CDR3 size: 14 residues. V gave up 2 bases and J gave up 2 bases, with 9 bases separating them. The CDR3 region is CASSELRDNTEAFF. In nucleotides, the CDR3 is TGTGCCAGCAGTGAACTCCGGGACAACACTGAAGCTTTCTTT.

This chain uses TRBV9 with TRBJ2-5; D remains unclear. CDR1 and CDR2 (germline): SGDLS, YYNGEE. Trimming removed 0 bases from V and 11 bases from J, with 23 bases in between. This CDR3 is built from 16 residues. Written as DNA, the CDR3 is TGTGCCAGCAGCGTAGCTCCCGACCCCCGAGTCTACGTGCAGTACTTC. This codes for CASSVAPDPRVYVQYF.

V is TRBV21-1 and J is TRBJ2-7; TRBD1, the D gene given by the table, was not confirmed from the DNA. TRBV21-1 is given as a pseudogene. The CDR3 has 13 amino acids. Here the CDR3 reads CASSNHRVGEQYF. The DNA for the CDR3 is TGTGCCAGCAGCAATCACAGGGTAGGCGAGCAGTACTTC.

The chain carries TRBV2 and TRBJ2-3, with a weak D call TRBD2 (5 bases). CDR1 and CDR2 from the germline V gene are SNHLY and FYNNEI. The CDR3 contains 13 residues. Trimming removed 11 bases at V and 1 base at J, with 13 bases between. The chain's CDR3 is CARPADRTDTQYF. Written as DNA, the CDR3 is TGTGCCCGACCAGCGGACCGCACAGATACGCAGTATTTT.

This chain links TRBV6-1 with TRBJ2-3; 15 bases line up with TRBD2. CDR3 size: 18 residues. CDR1 is MNHNS, CDR2 SASEGT, per germline. The ends lost 5 bases at V and 6 bases at J; junction bases unmatched: 12. The CDR3 spells CASSPGLAGGPSQDTQYF. The CDR3 nucleotides read TGTGCCAGCAGTCCGGGACTAGCGGGAGGCCCCTCTCAGGATACGCAGTATTTT.

For the CDR3, the DNA is TGTGCCAGCAGTCCCAACAGGGGGACCGGGGAGCTGTTTTTT. Its protein is CASSPNRGTGELFF. The rearrangement uses TRBV12-3 or TRBV12-4 and TRBJ2-2, with 8 bases matching TRBD1. This CDR3 is 14 amino acids long. Trimming cost V 5 bases and J 5 bases; bases outside gene matches: 4.

This clonotype showed up just a few times. This rearrangement joins TRBV21-1 to TRBJ1-6. TRBV21-1 is classified as a pseudogene. This CDR3 has 12 residues. The CDR3 coding sequence is TGTGCCAGCAGCCAGAGGGATTCACCCCTCCACTTT. Protein: CASSQRDSPLHF.

This clonotype was observed a handful of times. V and J are TRBV5-1 and TRBJ1-4; 7 positions agree with TRBD1. The V gene end was trimmed by 0 bases and the J gene end by 8 bases; junction bases not matched to a gene: 16. In germline, CDR1 is SGHRS, CDR2 YFSETQ. This CDR3 spans 18 amino acids. CDR3 loop: CASSLGPTGAAPVEKLFF. As DNA, the CDR3 is TGCGCCAGCAGCTTGGGCCCCACAGGGGCCGCTCCGGTCGAAAAACTGTTTTTT.

J is TRBJ2-1 and V is TRBV10-3; 13 nucleotides agree with TRBD2. V lost 5 bases, J lost 8 bases, and 6 bases stayed unmatched. The CDR3 loop spans 15 amino acids. CDR1 and CDR2 (germline): ENHRY, SYGVKD. The CDR3 coding sequence is TGTGCCATCAGTCAATGGACTAGCGGGAGCGATGAGCAGTTCTTC. This translates into CAISQWTSGSDEQFF.

This chain links TRBV7-2 with TRBJ1-4; possibly TRBD1 for D (6 bases). V lost 1 base, J lost 6 bases, and 9 bases lay in between. The germline V gene has CDR1 SGHTA and CDR2 FQGNSA. This CDR3 has 14 amino acids. The CDR3 spells CASSLGGGHEKLFF. CDR3 in DNA: TGTGCCAGCAGCTTAGGCGGGGGCCATGAAAAACTGTTTTTT.

The CDR3 coding sequence is TGTGCCAGCAGCCAGCAGGGACAGGGGAATTCACCCCTCCACTTT. This gives the protein CASSQQGQGNSPLHF. The chain employs TRBV3-1 and TRBJ1-6; 10 nucleotides align to TRBD1. The junction had 3 bases not matched to a gene; V was cut back by 3 bases and J by 7 bases. The CDR3 is made up of 15 amino acids. Germline CDR1 and CDR2: LGHDT and YNNKEL (reference sequence).